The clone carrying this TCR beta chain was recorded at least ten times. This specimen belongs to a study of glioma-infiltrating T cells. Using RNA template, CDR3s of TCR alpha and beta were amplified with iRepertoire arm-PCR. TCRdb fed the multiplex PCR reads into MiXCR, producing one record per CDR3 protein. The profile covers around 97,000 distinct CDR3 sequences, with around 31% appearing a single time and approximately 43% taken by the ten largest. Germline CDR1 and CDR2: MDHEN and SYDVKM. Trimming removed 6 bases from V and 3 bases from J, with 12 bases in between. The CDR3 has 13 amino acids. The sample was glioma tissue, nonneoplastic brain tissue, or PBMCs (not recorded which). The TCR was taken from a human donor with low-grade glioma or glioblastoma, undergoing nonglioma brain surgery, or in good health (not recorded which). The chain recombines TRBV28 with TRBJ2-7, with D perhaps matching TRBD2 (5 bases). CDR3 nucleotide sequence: TGTGCCAGCAGCTTGGGAGCCCTCTACGAGCAGTACTTC. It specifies CASSLGALYEQYF.